This T cell receptor (beta chain) was profiled in a study of blood T cell repertoires in COVID-19. Germline assignment: CDR1 SNHLY and CDR2 FYNNEI. Deletions cut 0 bases from V and 1 base from J, with 9 bases between. This CDR3 comprises 15 residues. Seattle participants joined during active infection and were tracked over time. Libraries were prepared by immunoSEQ multiplex PCR; TCRdb keeps only in-frame clonotypes and omits some of them. The table lists over 150,000 clones, roughly 84% of them singletons. The specimen was peripheral blood. The receptor's source is a woman aged 40 to 50 with COVID-19, enrolled during active disease. V gene TRBV2 combines with J gene TRBJ1-1; unclear D gene. CDR3 bases: TGTGCCAGCAGTGAAGCGCTTGTCGGGAACACTGAAGCTTTCTTT. Translating it yields CASSEALVGNTEAFF.